The 18 T cell receptor beta chains below come from one sample, sequenced in a study of cytomegalovirus exposure and HLA in healthy donors. With 60 Vbeta and 13 Jbeta primers, the PCR was carried out. TCRdb keeps only in-frame clones here, not all; method: immunoSEQ multiplex PCR. The data show over 120,000 clones, about three quarters seen once. Input material: PBMCs. These receptor sequences come from a male donor in good health and CMV-seronegative.

This chain joins TRBV9 and TRBJ2-7; 9 positions agree with TRBD1. V lost 3 bases to trimming and J lost 3 bases; unmatched junction nucleotides: 7. The length of the CDR3 is 15 residues. Germline CDR1 SGDLS, CDR2 YYNGEE. The CDR3 region is CASSAGTGLRYEQYF. The CDR3 DNA reads as TGTGCCAGCAGCGCTGGGACAGGGCTACGCTACGAGCAGTACTTC. Full variable domain (remainder filled in from reference TRBV9 and TRBJ2-7): DSGVTQTPKHLITATGQRVTLRCSPRSGDLSVYWYQQSLDQGLQFLIQYYNGEERAKGNILERFSAQQFPDLHSELNLSSLELGDSALYFCASSAGTGLRYEQYFGPGTRLTVT.

About this clone: The same CDR3 also results from other DNA sequences found in this sample. V and J are TRBV9 and TRBJ1-5; 7 bases are shared with TRBD1. CDR1 is SGDLS, CDR2 YYNGEE, per germline. The V gene end was trimmed by 2 bases and the J gene end by 2 bases; junction bases not matched to a gene: 4. This CDR3 contains 15 residues. The CDR3 region has the DNA TGTGCCAGCAGCGTCGGGACAGTAGGCAATCAGCCCCAGCATTTT. Encoded protein: CASSVGTVGNQPQHF.

The DNA for the CDR3 is TGTGCCAGCAGCTTGGGAAGGTTCGCGGGGCCGAACTATGGCTACACCTTC. Its translation is CASSLGRFAGPNYGYTF. The rearrangement joins TRBV5-6 to TRBJ1-2; a weak D match, TRBD1 (5 bases). The CDR3 is 17 residues long. Germline V lookup: CDR1 SGHDT, CDR2 YYEEEE. V was shortened by 0 bases and J by 2 bases, with 17 bases between the two germline ends.

Here the CDR3 reads CASSSQLPKPQHF. In nucleotides, the CDR3 is TGTGCCAGCAGCTCACAATTACCCAAGCCCCAGCATTTT. The chain combines TRBV7-2 with TRBJ1-5; D is unclear. Trimming removed 4 bases from V and 8 bases from J, with 12 bases in between. Germline loops: CDR1 SGHTA, CDR2 FQGNSA. The CDR3 has 13 amino acids.

As to this clone: Germline is not matched at one junction end, which may reflect a read error. Other DNA variants within this sample encode the same CDR3. The chain combines TRBV13 with TRBJ2-5; tentative D call: TRBD1 (6 bases). This CDR3 spans 15 amino acids. CDR1 is PRHDT and CDR2 is FYEKMQ in the germline V gene (reference sequence). The CDR3 loop reads CASTLRGSTWETQYF. CDR3 coding DNA: TGCGCCAGCACCCTGAGGGGGAGTACTTGGGAGACCCAGTACTTC.

CDR3 region: CATYSNTGTGRYEQYF. DNA of the CDR3: TGTGCCACTTACTCAAATACCGGGACAGGGAGATACGAGCAGTACTTC. V usage is TRBV15 and J usage is TRBJ2-7, with 9 bases identical to TRBD1. Looked up from germline, CDR1 is LNHNV and CDR2 is YYDKDF (reference sequence). V lost 9 bases and J lost 4; bases outside the gene matches: 16. The CDR3 has 16 amino acids.

V is TRBV5-1 and J is TRBJ2-3, with a tentative D call TRBD2 (6 bases). Trimming stripped 1 base from V and 4 bases from J, with 16 bases between. The CDR3 length is 16 residues. The germline V gene encodes CDR1 SGHRS and CDR2 YFSETQ. CDR3 sequence (DNA): TGCGCCAGCAGCTTGCAACTAGCACGATTGGCAGATACGCAGTATTTT. This encodes CASSLQLARLADTQYF.

Remarks on this clone: A junction boundary mismatches the germline segment, possibly from a read error. The chain couples TRBV7-9 to TRBJ1-2; D might be TRBD1 (6 bases). The CDR3 covers 15 residues. In germline, CDR1 is SEHNR, CDR2 FQNEAQ (reference sequence). In DNA form, the CDR3 reads TGTTCCAGCAGCTTATTTCGGCAGGGGTCGGTTGGCTACACCTTC. Translation gives CSSSLFRQGSVGYTF.

V usage is TRBV30 and J usage is TRBJ1-5, with no clear D. CDR1 and CDR2 from the germline V gene are GTSNPN and SVGIG (reference sequence). The CDR3 has 13 amino acids. Trimming pared 3 bases from V and 0 bases from J, leaving 6 bases between. CDR3 bases: TGTGCCTGGAGCCTGGCTAGCAATCAGCCCCAGCATTTT. This sequence encodes CAWSLASNQPQHF.

J is TRBJ1-4 and V is TRBV7-9, with a possible D match to TRBD1 (6 bases). V was clipped by 3 bases and J by 4 bases, with 18 bases between them. The CDR3 is made up of 17 amino acids. From germline, CDR1 is SEHNR and CDR2 FQNEAQ (reference sequence). The CDR3 protein is CASSFTRGGRYNEKLFF. The DNA of the CDR3 is TGTGCCAGCAGCTTTACCCGAGGGGGACGGTATAATGAAAAACTGTTTTTT.

A few counts support this clone. The chain links TRBV19 to TRBJ2-1; 11 nucleotides align to TRBD1. Germline loops: CDR1 LNHDA, CDR2 SQIVND (reference sequence). V lost 3 bases to trimming and J lost 3 bases; unmatched junction nucleotides: 4. CDR3 size: 16 residues. Here the CDR3 reads CASSIRGTGGYNEQFF. DNA for the CDR3: TGTGCCAGTAGTATCCGAGGGACAGGGGGCTACAATGAGCAGTTCTTC.

CDR3 region: CASRRTGGQSPLHF. The CDR3 DNA is TGTGCCAGCAGGAGGACAGGTGGGCAGTCACCCCTCCACTTT. The V call is TRBV6-5, the J call TRBJ1-6; 7 nucleotides match TRBD1. With V trimmed by 6 bases and J by 10 bases, 9 bases remained unmatched. CDR1 is MNHEY, CDR2 SVGAGI, per germline. This CDR3 spans 14 amino acids.

The chain couples TRBV5-1 to TRBJ1-1; D is perhaps TRBD1 (6 bases). Germline CDR1 is SGHRS and CDR2 is YFSETQ. CDR3 length: 15 amino acids. Between the trimmed V and J ends, which lost 3 bases and 0 bases, there was a span of 12 bases. The CDR3 is CASSSEGGMNTEAFF. CDR3 sequence (DNA): TGCGCCAGCAGCTCGGAGGGGGGGATGAACACTGAAGCTTTCTTT.

J is TRBJ2-3 and V is TRBV18; the match to TRBD2 covers 8 bases. CDR1 KGHSH and CDR2 LQKENI come from the germline V gene. The trim removed 6 bases at V and 4 bases at J, leaving 6 bases unmatched. The length of the CDR3 is 14 residues. CDR3 nucleotides: TGTGCCAGCTCCCCCAGCGGGAGTGCAGATACGCAGTATTTT. As protein: CASSPSGSADTQYF.

V is TRBV5-6 and J is TRBJ2-3, with a tentative D call TRBD1 (5 bases). The germline V gene has CDR1 SGHDT and CDR2 YYEEEE. V was trimmed by 2 bases and J by 3 bases, leaving 10 bases between them. This CDR3 has 14 residues. CDR3 DNA sequence: TGTGCCAGCAGCTTCAGGGATGGGACAGATACGCAGTATTTT. Translation: CASSFRDGTDTQYF.

The J gene is TRBJ2-2, the V gene TRBV28, with 9 bases matching TRBD1. V trimming: 2 bases; J trimming: 1 base; junction bases outside the gene matches: 2. Germline assignment: CDR1 MDHEN and CDR2 SYDVKM. This CDR3 comprises 16 residues. The CDR3 sequence is CASSLLDRGNTGELFF. For the CDR3, the DNA is TGTGCCAGCAGTTTACTGGACAGGGGGAACACCGGGGAGCTGTTTTTT.

This clone was counted a few times. The gene calls are TRBV21-1 and TRBJ2-1; TRBD2, the D gene given by the table, was not confirmed from the DNA. TRBV21-1 is a recognized pseudogene. This CDR3 contains 20 residues. CDR3: CASSKSGDRAGGSSYNEQFF. CDR3 sequence (DNA): TGTGCCAGCAGCAAAAGCGGAGACCGAGCGGGAGGGAGCTCCTACAATGAGCAGTTCTTC.

The V gene is TRBV5-4, the J gene TRBJ2-7; 9 bases are shared with TRBD2. V shed 2 bases, J shed 0 bases, and the junction held 0 bases outside the gene matches. Germline CDR1 reads SGHNT; CDR2 reads YYREEE (reference sequence). The CDR3 runs to 14 residues. The CDR3 coding sequence is TGTGCCAGCAGCTTTAGCGGGGGCTCCTACGAGCAGTACTTC. Its translation is CASSFSGGSYEQYF.